Each of the 23 T cell receptor beta chains below was sequenced from the same sample in a study of T cells in women clearing cervical HPV infection. Clones were sequenced by immunoSEQ multiplex PCR, and TCRdb holds only the in-frame ones, with some missing. This sample's table has about 33,000 clones. The sample was blood buffy coat. The origin of the receptors is a woman between 18 and 69 years old with a cervical HPV16 infection that either progressed to CIN3+ or cleared (not recorded which).

As concerns this clone: Sequencing ends 3 residues short of the CDR3 end; the germline J gene provides the rest. The rearrangement links TRBV28 to TRBJ1-2; D is ambiguous. This CDR3 has 15 amino acids. The germline V gene has CDR1 MDHEN and CDR2 SYDVKM. The DNA read from the CDR3 is TGTGCCAGCAGCGACCGATCGGGCGGACTGAGGGGC. Translation: CASSDRSGGLRG. The full-length CDR3 reads as CASSDRSGGLRGYTF.

Note on this clone: Sequencing ends 3 residues short of the CDR3 end; the germline J gene provides the rest. The rearrangement links TRBV29-1 to TRBJ2-3, with D possibly being TRBD1 (5 bases). This CDR3 is built from 14 residues. Germline V gene lookup returns CDR1 SQVTM and CDR2 ANQGSEA. V was pared by 6 bases and J by 1 base, with 14 bases between. CDR3 DNA, as far as it was read: TGCAGCGTCGGACAACTCGCCGGCACAGATACG. Protein product: CSVGQLAGTDT. From start to end, the CDR3 is CSVGQLAGTDTQYF.

In the case of this clone: From the germline J gene comes the end of the CDR3, since the read stops 3 residues before it. This chain connects TRBV5-6 to TRBJ1-1; a weak D match, TRBD1 (6 bases). Germline CDR1 reads SGHDT; CDR2 reads YYEEEE. The CDR3 length is 14 residues. Trimming removed 4 bases from V and 0 bases from J, with 10 bases in between. The CDR3 region is CASSIGTLNTEAFF. The sequenced part of the CDR3 DNA is TGTGCCAGCAGCATCGGGACACTGAACACTGAA.

About this clone: The observed sequence ends 3 residues before the CDR3 terminus, with the missing tail filled in from the germline J gene. The gene calls are TRBV29-1 and TRBJ1-1; no firm D call. The CDR3 is 12 residues long. Germline V gives CDR1 SQVTM, CDR2 ANQGSEA. The V end was cut by 6 bases, the J end by 3 bases, with 11 bases between. The CDR3 loop reads CSVGVRDTEAFF. The sequenced CDR3 bases are TGCAGCGTCGGAGTGAGGGACACTGAA.

Notes on this clone: The read stops 3 residues short of the end of the CDR3; the missing end is completed from the germline J gene. The J gene is TRBJ1-2, the V gene TRBV2, with TRBD1 matching 7 bases. The V gene's germline CDR1 is SNHLY and CDR2 FYNNEI. The CDR3 has 15 amino acids. CDR3 DNA (partial): TGTGCCAGCAGTGGTCACAGGGGAGGACGTCAGGGC. Protein sequence: CASSGHRGGRQG. The full CDR3 protein reads CASSGHRGGRQGYTF.

In the case of this clone: The read terminates 3 residues before the CDR3 end, so the remaining end is supplied by the germline J gene. The V and J genes are TRBV20-1 and TRBJ2-7; TRBD2 matches at 11 bases. The ends lost 3 bases at V and 2 bases at J; junction bases unmatched: 3. The CDR3 is 14 residues long. Germline lookup yields CDR1 DFQATT and CDR2 SNEGSKA (reference sequence). The CDR3 DNA, read in part, is TGCAGTGCTAGTTTTAGCGGGGGGGCCTACGAG. Amino acid sequence: CSASFSGGAYE. The whole CDR3 reads CSASFSGGAYEQYF.

Of note for this clone: The read halts 3 residues ahead of the CDR3 end, with the missing end drawn from the germline J gene. V and J are TRBV30 and TRBJ1-2; maybe TRBD1 (5 bases). This CDR3 comprises 13 residues. Per germline, CDR1 GTSNPN and CDR2 SVGIG (reference sequence). CDR3 residues: CAWIRPEGNGYTF. CDR3 DNA (partial): TGTGCCTGGATCCGACCGGAGGGGAACGGC.

Points on this clone: The read terminates 3 residues before the CDR3 end, so the remaining end is supplied by the germline J gene. The chain joins TRBV7-9 to TRBJ2-7; no definite D call. The germline V and J ends were trimmed by 5 bases and 0 bases, with 11 bases remaining between them. The germline CDR1 and CDR2 sequences are SEHNR and FQNEAQ (reference sequence). The CDR3 sequence is 14 residues long. The covered CDR3 bases are TGTGCCAGCAGCCCGCCGGCGGCCTCCTACGAG. It codes for CASSPPAASYE. The entire CDR3 is CASSPPAASYEQYF.

With respect to this clone: The CDR3 goes on 3 residues after the read ends, and that part is filled in from the germline J gene. The rearrangement links TRBV5-4 to TRBJ2-5, with 10 bases that match TRBD2. V lost 2 bases to trimming and J lost 3 bases; unmatched junction nucleotides: 7. CDR1 is SGHNT and CDR2 is YYREEE in the germline V gene (reference sequence). CDR3 length: 16 residues. Partial CDR3 DNA: TGTGCCAGCAGCTTAAGGACTAGCGGCTTAAAAGAGACC. It translates to CASSLRTSGLKET. The whole CDR3 sequence reads CASSLRTSGLKETQYF.

Note on this clone: The read halts 3 residues ahead of the CDR3 end, with the missing end drawn from the germline J gene. The J gene is TRBJ2-1, the V gene TRBV5-1, with 8 bases that match TRBD2. The CDR3 length is 15 residues. The V gene's germline CDR1 is SGHRS and CDR2 YFSETQ. The V segment lost 6 bases and the J segment 8 bases; nucleotides outside the gene matches: 13. The DNA read from the CDR3 is TGCGCCAGCACCCGGGCGATCGGGGGGGTTCATGAG. Its protein product is CASTRAIGGVHE. From start to end, the CDR3 is CASTRAIGGVHEQFF.

The sequenced CDR3 bases are TGTGCCAGCAGTGAGGGGACAGGTATGAACACTGAA. Translating it yields CASSEGTGMNTE. The complete CDR3 protein is CASSEGTGMNTEAFF. This chain links TRBV6-1 with TRBJ1-1, with 8 bases matching TRBD1. The read ends 3 residues shy of where the CDR3 ends; the end is completed using the germline J gene. In germline, CDR1 is MNHNS, CDR2 SASEGT. This CDR3 has 15 amino acids. J gave up 0 bases and V 3 bases, and 3 bases lay outside the gene matches.

Concerning this clone: The CDR3 end lies 3 residues beyond the end of the read and is filled in from the germline J gene. The chain joins TRBV6-2 or TRBV6-3 to TRBJ1-1, with 7 nucleotides matching TRBD1. This CDR3 has 15 amino acids. The V and J ends lost 2 bases and 1 base, in that order; junction bases with no gene match: 4. Germline CDR1 and CDR2: MNHEY and SVGEGT. The part of the CDR3 DNA that was read is TGTGCCAGCAGTTACGGGGACAGCAAGAACACTGAA. Its translation is CASSYGDSKNTE. The CDR3 reads in full as CASSYGDSKNTEAFF.

Note on this clone: Read data end 3 residues before the CDR3 end; the end is taken from the germline J gene. The chain joins TRBV7-2 to TRBJ2-5, with no clear D. From germline, CDR1 is SGHTA and CDR2 FQGNSA. Trimming removed 1 base from V and 5 bases from J, with 11 bases in between. This CDR3 has 14 residues. Partial CDR3 DNA: TGTGCCAGCAGCTTAGTGCGCTCACCGGAGACC. Its protein product is CASSLVRSPET. The entire CDR3 protein reads CASSLVRSPETQYF.

Concerning this clone: The sequence runs out 3 residues before the end of the CDR3; the remainder is reconstructed from the germline J gene. The chain combines TRBV6-1 with TRBJ2-5; 10 bases map to TRBD2. J was trimmed by 7 bases and V by 2 bases; bases with no gene match: 16. CDR1 is MNHNS, CDR2 SASEGT, per germline. CDR3 length equals 18 residues. The covered CDR3 bases are TGTGCCAGCAGTGAAATCAGGGGAGCGGGGGGGCCAGCAGGGACC. Residues: CASSEIRGAGGPAGT. The whole CDR3 is CASSEIRGAGGPAGTQYF.

As for this clone: Read coverage stops 3 residues before the CDR3 terminus; the germline J gene supplies the remainder. The chain recombines TRBV12-5 with TRBJ2-7, with a possible D match to TRBD2 (5 bases). This CDR3 spans 14 amino acids. V shed 4 bases and J shed 0 bases, with 10 bases lying between them. Germline V gene sequence: CDR1 LGHNT, CDR2 FRNRAP. CDR3 DNA, as far as it was read: TGTGCTAGTGGTTACGGAGCGGTCTCCTACGAG. It yields the protein CASGYGAVSYE. The complete CDR3 reads CASGYGAVSYEQYF.

Remarks on this clone: The observed sequence ends 3 residues before the CDR3 terminus, with the missing tail filled in from the germline J gene. The J gene is TRBJ2-2, the V gene TRBV2; no reliable D call. Looked up from germline, CDR1 is SNHLY and CDR2 is FYNNEI. Trimming took 4 bases from V and 0 from J, leaving 9 bases between them. The CDR3 has 15 amino acids. The part of the CDR3 DNA that was read is TGTGCCAGCAGTGGCTTAGAAGCGAACACCGGGGAG. Encoded protein: CASSGLEANTGE. The entire CDR3 is CASSGLEANTGELFF.

CDR3 DNA, as far as it was read: TGTGCCATCAGACAGATGAACACTGAA. Its translation: CAIRQMNTE. The full CDR3 protein reads CAIRQMNTEAFF. The gene calls are TRBV10-3 and TRBJ1-1; D unresolved. The read stops 3 residues short of the end of the CDR3; the missing end is completed from the germline J gene. V lost 6 bases and J lost 0, with 5 bases in between. This CDR3 has 12 residues. Germline CDR1 ENHRY, CDR2 SYGVKD.

As regards this clone: Read data end 3 residues before the CDR3 end; the end is taken from the germline J gene. The V call is TRBV18, the J call TRBJ2-3, with D perhaps TRBD2 (6 bases). CDR1 is KGHSH, CDR2 LQKENI, per germline. V was cut by 4 bases and J by 0 bases, with 20 bases left in between. The CDR3 runs to 18 residues. CDR3 DNA (partial): TGTGCCAGCTCACGCGGTTCAGGAACGGGGGACAGCACAGATACG. Translating gives CASSRGSGTGDSTDT. The whole CDR3 sequence is CASSRGSGTGDSTDTQYF.

To note about this clone: The read falls 3 residues short of the CDR3 end, and the missing part is taken from the germline J gene. The chain links TRBV12-5 to TRBJ2-5; TRBD1 might be the D (6 bases). Germline V gives CDR1 LGHNT, CDR2 FRNRAP. The CDR3 loop spans 13 amino acids. Trimming stripped 5 bases from V and 7 bases from J, with 14 bases between. The sequenced CDR3 bases are TGTGCTAGTGGTCCCCCGGACAGTCTGACC. This encodes CASGPPDSLT. The CDR3 in full is CASGPPDSLTQYF.

Turning to this clone: The read falls 3 residues short of the CDR3 end, and the missing part is taken from the germline J gene. This chain connects TRBV18 to TRBJ1-5, with a tentative D call TRBD1 (5 bases). V lost 2 bases, J lost 3 bases, and 14 bases lay in between. The CDR3 is 16 amino acids. In germline, CDR1 is KGHSH, CDR2 LQKENI. The CDR3 DNA, read in part, is TGTGCCAGCTCACCAAACGAGCAGGGCTACAATCAGCCC. It encodes CASSPNEQGYNQP. The full CDR3 protein reads CASSPNEQGYNQPQHF.

CDR3 DNA, as far as it was read: TGCGCCAGCAGCGCGACCGGGACAGGAATCTATGGC. It specifies CASSATGTGIYG. The whole CDR3 sequence is CASSATGTGIYGYTF. The genes are TRBV5-1 and TRBJ1-2, with 8 positions matching TRBD1. The read falls 3 residues short of the CDR3 end, and the missing part is taken from the germline J gene. The CDR3 sequence is 15 residues long. Per germline, CDR1 SGHRS and CDR2 YFSETQ. The J segment lost 4 bases and the V segment lost 4 bases, leaving 9 bases of the junction unmatched.

As regards this clone: The read terminates 3 residues ahead of where the CDR3 ends, so the germline J gene completes it. This rearrangement joins TRBV19 to TRBJ2-1, with 7 bases identical to TRBD2. V lost 2 bases to trimming and J lost 8 bases; unmatched junction nucleotides: 6. Germline CDR1 reads LNHDA; CDR2 reads SQIVND (reference sequence). The CDR3 contains 14 residues. CDR3 sequence: CASSIIAGVHEQFF. Incomplete CDR3 DNA: TGTGCCAGTAGTATAATCGCGGGAGTCCATGAG.

About this clone: The read terminates 3 residues ahead of where the CDR3 ends, so the germline J gene completes it. The chain couples TRBV20-1 to TRBJ2-1; D gene unclear. The V gene lost 1 base and the J gene lost 9 bases, with 13 bases spanning the gap. Germline assignment: CDR1 DFQATT and CDR2 SNEGSKA (reference sequence). This CDR3 is 13 amino acids long. CDR3 residues: CSARGSSKVEQFF. Partial CDR3 DNA: TGCAGTGCTAGAGGTAGCTCCAAGGTTGAG.